This TCR beta chain was obtained from a study of shared clonotypes between healthy human individuals. Whole-study results and caveats: With several donors compared, approximately 5.5% of naive CD4 clonotypes were shared.

Each of the donors was a healthy adult who was HIV-negative and had not had a recent acute infection or vaccination. A CD45RA+ naive subset and a CD45RA-negative memory subset were split from CD4+ cells. Replicate sorted-subset PCRs were loaded with around 0.2 ug DNA, 31,000 or so T cell genomes. Some clones are missing from TCRdb's copy, which holds only in-frame ones; the method was immunoSEQ multiplex PCR. The table lists 1,400,000 or so clones, around 98.5% of them singletons. Germline assignment: CDR1 LNHDA and CDR2 SQIVND (reference sequence). V gave up 7 bases and J gave up 0 bases, with 19 bases separating them. CDR3 length equals 17 residues. Notes on this clone: Its antigen remains unidentified.

Sequencing used naive CD4+ T cells sorted from blood. Subset given: CD45RA+ positively selected. The receptor comes from a man aged 25 to 45 in good health. The genes are TRBV19 and TRBJ1-5; no clear D. CDR3 loop: CASNLRANLPSNQPQHF. The CDR3 nucleotides are TGTGCCAGTAATCTCCGGGCAAACCTTCCTAGCAATCAGCCCCAGCATTTT.